This entry lists 21 T cell receptor beta chains sequenced from one sample in a study of T cells in localized non-small cell lung cancer. Repertoires were generated with immunoSEQ multiplex PCR, while TCRdb's copy carries only in-frame clones and drops some. The table shows 2,000 to 2,500 clones, with 25% to 30% occurring only once. The sample here was normal lung tissue next to the tumor, taken before any cancer treatment. The source is a man aged 35 to 70 with stage II squamous cell lung carcinoma.

This clone was counted between two and nine times. This chain joins TRBV6-8 and TRBJ2-4; TRBD1 might be the D (5 bases). Between the trimmed V and J ends, which lost 6 bases and 3 bases, there was a span of 15 bases. Germline V gene lookup returns CDR1 MNHGY and CDR2 SAAAGT. The CDR3 covers 15 residues. CDR3 bases: TGTGCCAGCAGCCCACAGGTTTGGGTCAAAAACATTCAGTACTTC. The encoded protein is CASSPQVWVKNIQYF.

The V and J genes are TRBV5-1 and TRBJ1-1; 8 bases agree with TRBD1. From germline, CDR1 is SGHRS and CDR2 YFSETQ. After removal of 2 bases from V and 0 bases from J, the junction contained 3 bases not matched to a gene. CDR3 length: 15 amino acids. CDR3 amino acids: CASSFRQGMNTEAFF. The CDR3 DNA reads as TGCGCCAGCAGCTTTCGACAGGGGATGAACACTGAAGCTTTCTTT.

The chain joins TRBV6-8 to TRBJ2-1; the match to TRBD2 covers 13 bases. The ends lost 6 bases at V and 8 bases at J; junction bases unmatched: 4. Germline CDR1 MNHGY, CDR2 SAAAGT. The CDR3 has 14 residues. The CDR3 reads CASSLLAGGDEQFF. CDR3 DNA sequence: TGTGCCAGCAGCCTACTAGCGGGGGGGGATGAGCAGTTCTTC.

This clone has more than one count but fewer than ten. The V gene is TRBV4-3, the J gene TRBJ1-3, with D perhaps TRBD1 (6 bases). CDR1 LGHNA and CDR2 YSLEER come from the germline V gene. This CDR3 comprises 15 residues. V lost 5 bases to trimming and J lost 3 bases, with 14 bases between them. The CDR3 DNA reads as TGCGCCAGCAGCGATGGACAGTTGGGTGGAAACACCATATATTTT. Translated, it gives CASSDGQLGGNTIYF.

The rearrangement links TRBV7-2 to TRBJ2-2, with 7 bases matching TRBD1. The CDR3 extends over 16 amino acids. With V trimmed by 3 bases and J by 4 bases, 8 bases remained unmatched. CDR1 and CDR2 (germline): SGHTA, FQGNSA. CDR3 coding DNA: TGTGCCAGCAGCTTGTACGGGACAGCCTCCACCGGGGAGCTGTTTTTT. It encodes CASSLYGTASTGELFF.

The rearrangement links TRBV9 to TRBJ2-1; 11 bases match TRBD2. CDR1 and CDR2 from the germline V gene are SGDLS and YYNGEE. The length of the CDR3 is 16 residues. The junction had 3 bases not matched to a gene; V was cut back by 0 bases and J by 4 bases. The CDR3 is CASSVGLAGGYNEQFF. The CDR3 coding sequence is TGTGCCAGCAGCGTAGGTCTAGCGGGGGGTTACAATGAGCAGTTCTTC. The full variable domain, in which reference TRBV9 and TRBJ2-1 provide the parts outside the CDR3, is DSGVTQTPKHLITATGQRVTLRCSPRSGDLSVYWYQQSLDQGLQFLIQYYNGEERAKGNILERFSAQQFPDLHSELNLSSLELGDSALYFCASSVGLAGGYNEQFFGPGTRLTVL.

This clone has only a few counts. V gene TRBV11-3 combines with J gene TRBJ1-1, with TRBD1 matching over 7 bases. Trimming at V came to 5 bases and at J to 4 bases, leaving 10 bases not matched to a gene. The CDR3 consists of 15 residues. In germline, CDR1 is SGHNT, CDR2 YENEEA. CDR3 coding DNA: TGTGCCAGCAGCCGTATGGGACAGTATAGCACTGAAGCTTTCTTT. This translates into CASSRMGQYSTEAFF.

This clone was counted only a few times. This chain uses TRBV1 with TRBJ2-4; TRBD1, the table's D call, lacks a check against the DNA. TRBV1 is recorded as a pseudogene. The CDR3 has 17 amino acids. As DNA, the CDR3 is TGCGCCAGCAGCCAAGATCAAACAGCTTTAGCCAAAAACATTCAGTACTTC. Protein sequence: CASSQDQTALAKNIQYF.

The gene calls are TRBV28 and TRBJ1-2; the D gene is possibly TRBD1 (5 bases). V dropped 5 bases and J dropped 4 bases, with 11 bases sitting between them. The CDR3 loop spans 13 amino acids. The germline gives CDR1 MDHEN, CDR2 SYDVKM. DNA for the CDR3: TGTGCCAGCAGTCCCGGGACGGGCTATGGCTACACCTTC. Translating it yields CASSPGTGYGYTF.

This clone turned up a few times. The chain has TRBV6-8 and TRBJ1-1, with TRBD1 matching over 7 bases. V gave up 6 bases and J gave up 1 base; unmatched junction bases: 5. The CDR3 is made up of 14 amino acids. Germline V CDR1 and CDR2: MNHGY, SAAAGT. The CDR3 DNA reads as TGTGCCAGCAGACGACAGGGCCGGAACACTGAAGCTTTCTTT. Translation: CASRRQGRNTEAFF.

By its share, this clone is medium-sized. This rearrangement joins TRBV7-1 to TRBJ1-1; the D gene is possibly TRBD1 (5 bases). TRBV7-1 qualifies as an ORF whose function is uncertain. There are 13 residues in the CDR3. Trimming shortened V by 5 bases and J by 3 bases, and 10 bases separated the two germline ends. CDR3 coding DNA: TGTGCCAGCAGCGTGCGACAGTACACTGAAGCTTTCTTT. Translating gives CASSVRQYTEAFF.

This clone was picked up a small number of times. This chain connects TRBV11-3 to TRBJ2-2; 11 bases align to TRBD1. CDR1 SGHNT and CDR2 YENEEA come from the germline V gene. Trimming removed 5 bases from V and 7 bases from J; junction bases left unmatched: 6. The CDR3 sequence is 15 residues long. The CDR3 loop is CASSQGQGAGGELFF. In DNA, the CDR3 is TGTGCCAGCAGCCAAGGACAGGGGGCCGGCGGGGAGCTGTTTTTT.

V usage is TRBV30 and J usage is TRBJ1-3; D possibly corresponds to TRBD1 (6 bases). The length of the CDR3 is 13 residues. From germline, CDR1 is GTSNPN and CDR2 SVGIG (reference sequence). Trimming left V 3 bases short and J 4 bases short, with 10 bases between. CDR3 in amino acids: CAWRPGVGNTIYF. For the CDR3, the DNA is TGTGCCTGGAGACCAGGGGTAGGAAACACCATATATTTT.

The chain links TRBV19 to TRBJ2-1, with 16 bases matching TRBD2. The germline gives CDR1 LNHDA, CDR2 SQIVND (reference sequence). V lost 4 bases and J lost 14; bases outside the gene matches: 5. The CDR3 sequence is 14 residues long. The CDR3 bases are TGTGCCAGTAGTAAGGGACTAGCGGGAGGGCCGGAGTTCTTC. This translates into CASSKGLAGGPEFF.

The table lists this clone with a count of one. The chain carries TRBV19 and TRBJ1-5; 12 bases fit TRBD1. The germline V gene encodes CDR1 LNHDA and CDR2 SQIVND (reference sequence). This CDR3 spans 15 amino acids. V was pared by 9 bases and J by 6 bases, with 9 bases of the junction left unmatched. The CDR3 sequence: CASLPGDRGRQPQHF. The CDR3 DNA is TGTGCCAGCCTCCCGGGGGACAGGGGGCGTCAGCCCCAGCATTTT.

This clone has just a few counts. The chain carries TRBV19 and TRBJ2-2; D is unresolved. The CDR3 spans 13 residues. Trimming removed 1 base from V and 7 bases from J, with 7 bases in between. Germline V gene data show CDR1 as LNHDA and CDR2 as SQIVND (reference sequence). The CDR3 region has the DNA TGTGCCAGTAGTATAGTCAGGATCGGGGAGCTGTTTTTT. Translation: CASSIVRIGELFF.

This sequence joins TRBV5-1 and TRBJ1-4; 7 nucleotides match TRBD1. J gave up 5 bases and V 4 bases, and 11 bases lay outside the gene matches. Germline assignment: CDR1 SGHRS and CDR2 YFSETQ. CDR3 length: 16 residues. In DNA form, the CDR3 reads TGCGCCAGCAGCAGGACAGGACGAGAATCGAATGAAAAACTGTTTTTT. Translating it yields CASSRTGRESNEKLFF.

This clone was counted between two and nine times. V is TRBV7-2 and J is TRBJ2-3, with D unclear. Germline V gene sequence: CDR1 SGHTA, CDR2 FQGNSA. Trimming removed 5 bases at V and 0 bases at J, with 9 bases between. The CDR3 totals 14 residues. The CDR3 bases are TGTGCCAGCAGCGTAACCACCAGCACAGATACGCAGTATTTT. Translated, it gives CASSVTTSTDTQYF.

This clone was observed a few times. J is TRBJ2-5 and V is TRBV7-1, with D possibly being TRBD1 (6 bases). TRBV7-1 is identified as an open reading frame with a role that is uncertain. V was clipped by 4 bases and J by 3 bases, with 9 bases between them. The CDR3 extends over 13 amino acids. The CDR3 loop reads CASSLRGKETQYF. The CDR3, as DNA: TGTGCCAGCAGCTTAAGGGGGAAAGAGACCCAGTACTTC.

Sample share makes this clone hyperexpanded. The chain employs TRBV9 and TRBJ2-1; the D gene is possibly TRBD1 (6 bases). Germline V lookup: CDR1 SGDLS, CDR2 YYNGEE. V was cut by 6 bases and J by 2 bases, with 12 bases left in between. The CDR3 has 14 residues. DNA of the CDR3: TGTGCCAGCACCCGGGACACCACCTACAATGAGCAGTTCTTC. The encoded protein is CASTRDTTYNEQFF.

The V gene is TRBV19, the J gene TRBJ1-1; D remains ambiguous. V lost 8 bases and J 7 bases, leaving 14 bases between the germline ends. CDR3 length: 12 residues. CDR1 is LNHDA, CDR2 SQIVND, per germline (reference sequence). CDR3 DNA: TGTGCCAGTTATATTAAGGAGGGTGAAGCTTTCTTT. Its translation: CASYIKEGEAFF. Using reference TRBV19 and TRBJ1-1 for the parts outside the CDR3, the full variable domain is DGGITQSPKYLFRKEGQNVTLSCEQNLNHDAMYWYRQDPGQGLRLIYYSQIVNDFQKGDIAEGYSVSREKKESFPLTVTSAQKNPTAFYLCASYIKEGEAFFGQGTRLTVV.